Included here is one T cell receptor (beta chain) sequence, with context. Its antigen is unknown. The ends lost 6 bases at V and 6 bases at J; junction bases unmatched: 11. The CDR3 runs 15 residues. In germline, CDR1 is SGHTA, CDR2 FQGNSA. This sample was taken from a study of T cell responses to AZD1222 COVID-19 vaccine. Study-level results: It should be noted that donors were predominantly white British and more often female, and clonal diversity was possibly underestimated. There were repertoire samples only from the period after the peak T cell response.

Sequencing used immunoSEQ multiplex PCR; TCRdb keeps in-frame clones, though not all of them. Here the sample spans about 98,000 clones, almost 90% being singletons. The sequence was collected from an adult in good health. This specimen consisted of peripheral blood, obtained on day 0 of MenACWY control vaccination. This chain links TRBV7-2 with TRBJ1-1, with 9 bases that match TRBD1. The DNA of the CDR3 is TGTGCCAGCAGGCGCGCACAGGGGGCGGGAGCTGAAGCTTTCTTT. The encoded protein is CASRRAQGAGAEAFF. Together with reference TRBV7-2 and TRBJ1-1, the CDR3 gives the full variable domain: GAGVSQSPSNKVTEKGKDVELRCDPISGHTALYWYRQSLGQGLEFLIYFQGNSAPDKSGLPSDRFSAERTGGSVSTLTIQRTQQEDSAVYLCASRRAQGAGAEAFFGQGTRLTVV.